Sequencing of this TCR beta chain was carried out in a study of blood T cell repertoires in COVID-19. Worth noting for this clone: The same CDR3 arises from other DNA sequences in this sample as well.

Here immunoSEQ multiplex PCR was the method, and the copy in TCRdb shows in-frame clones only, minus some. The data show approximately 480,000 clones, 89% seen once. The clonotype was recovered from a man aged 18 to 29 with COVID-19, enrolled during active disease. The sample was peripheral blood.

The CDR3 bases are TGTGCCAGTAGTATAGCGGCAGATACGCAGTATTTT. It codes for CASSIAADTQYF. The chain links TRBV19 to TRBJ2-3; D is unclear. CDR1 is LNHDA, CDR2 SQIVND, per germline (reference sequence). The ends were cut back, 1 base at V and 4 bases at J, with 3 bases in the middle. CDR3 size: 12 residues.